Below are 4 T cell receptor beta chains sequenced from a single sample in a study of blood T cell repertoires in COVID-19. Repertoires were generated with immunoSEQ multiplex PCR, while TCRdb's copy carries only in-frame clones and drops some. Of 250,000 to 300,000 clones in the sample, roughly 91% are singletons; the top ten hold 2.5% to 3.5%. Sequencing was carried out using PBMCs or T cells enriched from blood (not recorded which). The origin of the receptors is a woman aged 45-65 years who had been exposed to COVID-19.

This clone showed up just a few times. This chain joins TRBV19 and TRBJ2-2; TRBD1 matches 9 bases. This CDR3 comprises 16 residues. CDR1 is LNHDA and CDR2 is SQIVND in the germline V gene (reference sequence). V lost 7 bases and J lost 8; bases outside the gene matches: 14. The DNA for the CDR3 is TGTGCCAGTATCCCGCGGACCGGGACAGGGATAGGGGAGCTGTTTTTT. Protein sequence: CASIPRTGTGIGELFF.

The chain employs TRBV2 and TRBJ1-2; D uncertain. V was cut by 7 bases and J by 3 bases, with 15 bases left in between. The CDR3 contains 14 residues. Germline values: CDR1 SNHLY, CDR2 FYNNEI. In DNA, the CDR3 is TGTGCCAGCACCAAGGAAGCCCAGGACTATGGCTACACCTTC. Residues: CASTKEAQDYGYTF. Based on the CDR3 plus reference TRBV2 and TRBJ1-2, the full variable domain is EPEVTQTPSHQVTQMGQEVILRCVPISNHLYFYWYRQILGQKVEFLVSFYNNEISEKSEIFDDQFSVERPDGSNFTLKIRSTKLEDSAMYFCASTKEAQDYGYTFGSGTRLTVV.

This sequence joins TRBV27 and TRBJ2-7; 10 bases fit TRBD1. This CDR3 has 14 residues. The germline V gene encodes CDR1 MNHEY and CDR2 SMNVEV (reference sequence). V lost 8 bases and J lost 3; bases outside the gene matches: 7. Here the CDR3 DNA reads TGTGCCAGCCGGGGACAGGGGATTTTCTACGAGCAGTACTTC. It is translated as CASRGQGIFYEQYF.

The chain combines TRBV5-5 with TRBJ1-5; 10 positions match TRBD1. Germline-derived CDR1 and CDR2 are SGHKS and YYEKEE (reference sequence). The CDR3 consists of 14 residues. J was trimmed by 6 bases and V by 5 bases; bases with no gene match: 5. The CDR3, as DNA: TGTGCCAGCAGAGGGACAGGGGTCCGTCAGCCCCAGCATTTT. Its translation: CASRGTGVRQPQHF.